The 10 T cell receptor beta chains reported below all come from one sample, sequenced in a study of blood T cell repertoires in COVID-19. This table comes from immunoSEQ multiplex PCR, and its TCRdb copy is limited to in-frame clones, with some not included. The sample holds about 44,000 clones, more than 70% seen once. The sequencing sample was made of peripheral blood. These receptors were taken from a woman aged 70 to 79 with acute or convalescent COVID-19.

This chain links TRBV11-2 with TRBJ2-2, with 13 bases fitting TRBD2. J was trimmed by 5 bases and V by 2 bases; bases with no gene match: 2. Germline values: CDR1 SGHAT, CDR2 FQNNGV. The CDR3 is 16 amino acids. CDR3 loop: CASSLRTSGRTGELFF. For the CDR3, the DNA is TGTGCCAGCAGCTTAAGGACTAGCGGGAGAACCGGGGAGCTGTTTTTT.

The chain recombines TRBV7-9 with TRBJ1-6; perhaps TRBD1 as D (6 bases). CDR1 is SEHNR, CDR2 FQNEAQ, per germline (reference sequence). This CDR3 is 15 amino acids long. V lost 0 bases to trimming and J lost 7 bases, with 10 bases between them. CDR3 nucleotides: TGTGCCAGCAGCTTAGCGCAGGGGCGGAATTCACCCCTCCACTTT. The encoded protein is CASSLAQGRNSPLHF.

The CDR3 bases are TGTGCCAGCAGCCAACGGGGTAGCGGGCCTATTTCACAGTTCTTC. Its translation: CASSQRGSGPISQFF. This chain links TRBV3-1 (or the pseudogene TRBV3-2) with TRBJ2-1; 7 bases agree with TRBD2. V shed 2 bases and J 13 bases; nucleotides not matched to a gene: 14. The length of the CDR3 is 15 residues. Germline CDR1 is LGHDT and CDR2 is YNNKEL (reference sequence).

Concerning this clone: Other nucleotide sequences in the sample specify the same CDR3. This chain links TRBV27 with TRBJ2-1, with 7 positions matching TRBD2. V dropped 6 bases and J dropped 1; count of bases not matched to a gene: 3. Germline CDR1 MNHEY, CDR2 SMNVEV (reference sequence). This CDR3 comprises 14 residues. This chain's CDR3 is CASRPAGSYNEQFF. The CDR3 DNA reads TGTGCCAGCAGGCCAGCGGGATCCTACAATGAGCAGTTCTTC.

This chain uses TRBV10-3 with TRBJ2-1; 9 bases are a match to TRBD2. Germline V gives CDR1 ENHRY, CDR2 SYGVKD. V dropped 4 bases and J dropped 1; count of bases not matched to a gene: 5. The CDR3 totals 16 residues. As DNA, the CDR3 is TGTGCCATCAGTGGGGATAGCGGGAGTTCCTACAATGAGCAGTTCTTC. It encodes CAISGDSGSSYNEQFF.

The rearrangement uses TRBV5-5 and TRBJ2-5; D may be TRBD2 (6 bases). The CDR3 spans 14 residues. Germline values: CDR1 SGHKS, CDR2 YYEKEE (reference sequence). Trimming removed 5 bases from V and 4 bases from J, with 15 bases in between. CDR3 sequence reads: CASSDWRARETQYF. The CDR3 region has the DNA TGTGCCAGCAGTGACTGGAGGGCCCGAGAGACCCAGTACTTC.

CDR3 sequence: CASSPNGLAGDTDTQYF. The CDR3 nucleotides are TGTGCCAGCAGCCCTAATGGACTAGCGGGAGACACAGATACGCAGTATTTT. This chain joins TRBV3-1 (or the pseudogene TRBV3-2) and TRBJ2-3, with 13 bases matching TRBD2. CDR3 size: 17 residues. The trim removed 4 bases at V and 2 bases at J, leaving 6 bases unmatched. Germline assignment: CDR1 LGHDT and CDR2 YNNKEL (reference sequence).

Here the CDR3 DNA reads TGTGCCATCAGTGAGTCGGGACTGATCTATGGCTACACCTTC. This gives the protein CAISESGLIYGYTF. The rearrangement links TRBV10-3 to TRBJ1-2; D might be TRBD1 (5 bases). The CDR3 runs 14 residues. In germline, CDR1 is ENHRY, CDR2 SYGVKD. Trimming took off 0 bases at V and 4 bases at J, with 9 bases between the two ends.

The chain couples TRBV11-2 to TRBJ2-1, with a weak D call TRBD2 (6 bases). V lost 0 bases to trimming and J lost 0 bases, with 15 bases between them. Germline V gene data show CDR1 as SGHAT and CDR2 as FQNNGV. The CDR3 has 18 residues. Here the CDR3 reads CASSLETAGFASYNEQFF. Here the CDR3 DNA reads TGTGCCAGCAGCTTAGAGACGGCGGGATTTGCCTCCTACAATGAGCAGTTCTTC.

The chain is built from TRBV5-4 and TRBJ2-7, with D tentatively TRBD1 (8 bases). V was shortened by 4 bases and J by 3 bases, with 20 bases between the two germline ends. This CDR3 has 16 residues. The germline CDR1 and CDR2 sequences are SGHNT and YYREEE (reference sequence). CDR3 coding DNA: TGTGCCAGCAGCCCTAAACAGGGGGGGACTCTCTACGAGCAGTACTTC. Its protein is CASSPKQGGTLYEQYF.